The 10 T cell receptor beta chains below come from one sample, sequenced in a study of blood T cell repertoires in COVID-19. Sequenced by immunoSEQ multiplex PCR; TCRdb stores in-frame clones only, minus some. The sample lists over 250,000 clones; about 89% were seen once. Sample: peripheral blood. The receptors were gathered from a woman aged 25 to 45 with COVID-19, enrolled during active disease.

The chain uses TRBV2 and TRBJ2-2; D uncertain. This CDR3 region has 14 residues. V lost 0 bases to trimming and J lost 4 bases, with 6 bases between them. Germline CDR1 and CDR2: SNHLY and FYNNEI. CDR3 residues: CASSEAAFTGELFF. CDR3 coding DNA: TGTGCCAGCAGTGAAGCGGCTTTCACCGGGGAGCTGTTTTTT.

This chain connects TRBV30 to TRBJ1-3, with D unclear. V gave up 2 bases and J gave up 6 bases, with 8 bases separating them. CDR3 length equals 12 residues. Germline CDR1 reads GTSNPN; CDR2 reads SVGIG (reference sequence). This CDR3 is CAWSPDLNTIYF. CDR3 nucleotides: TGTGCCTGGAGTCCGGACTTAAACACCATATATTTT.

This rearrangement joins TRBV4-1 to TRBJ2-3, with 11 positions matching TRBD2. CDR1 is MGHRA and CDR2 is YSYEKL in the germline V gene. The CDR3 runs 16 residues. The trim removed 4 bases at V and 3 bases at J, leaving 6 bases unmatched. The CDR3 sequence: CASSLTTSGATDTQYF. CDR3 sequence (DNA): TGCGCCAGCAGCCTTACGACTAGCGGGGCTACAGATACGCAGTATTTT.

Regarding this clone: Different DNA sequences within this sample yield the same CDR3. The chain carries TRBV5-1 and TRBJ1-2, with D maybe TRBD1 (5 bases). This CDR3 comprises 13 residues. CDR1 is SGHRS, CDR2 YFSETQ, per germline. The V and J ends lost 3 bases and 3 bases respectively, with 9 bases between them. Written as DNA, the CDR3 is TGCGCCAGCAGCTCCACAGGAGACTATGGCTACACCTTC. Protein sequence: CASSSTGDYGYTF. Full variable domain (missing parts from reference TRBV5-1 and TRBJ1-2): KAGVTQTPRYLIKTRGQQVTLSCSPISGHRSVSWYQQTPGQGLQFLFEYFSETQRNKGNFPGRFSGRQFSNSRSEMNVSTLELGDSALYLCASSSTGDYGYTFGSGTRLTVV.

The V gene is TRBV5-1, the J gene TRBJ1-4, with D uncertain. V was shortened by 0 bases and J by 6 bases, with 12 bases between the two germline ends. This CDR3 is built from 15 residues. Germline V lookup: CDR1 SGHRS, CDR2 YFSETQ. The DNA of the CDR3 is TGCGCCAGCAGCTTGGCCGGGGATCTTTATGAAAAACTGTTTTTT. This sequence encodes CASSLAGDLYEKLFF.

V is TRBV11-2 and J is TRBJ1-3, with D perhaps TRBD1 (6 bases). CDR1 and CDR2 (germline): SGHAT, FQNNGV. V shed 5 bases and J shed 2 bases, with 13 bases lying between them. This CDR3 has 15 amino acids. The CDR3 DNA reads as TGTGCCAGCAGCCGAGGGGGAGCCACTGGAAACACCATATATTTT. Its protein product is CASSRGGATGNTIYF.

The rearrangement uses TRBV10-3 and TRBJ2-5; the match to TRBD1 covers 10 bases. V shed 4 bases, J shed 5 bases, and the junction held 7 bases outside the gene matches. Per the germline V gene, CDR1 is ENHRY and CDR2 is SYGVKD. The CDR3 loop spans 15 amino acids. The CDR3 bases are TGTGCCATCAGTGCGACCGGGACAGGGGAGGAGACCCAGTACTTC. As protein: CAISATGTGEETQYF.

The chain has TRBV2 and TRBJ2-7; 9 positions match TRBD1. The CDR3 length is 13 residues. J lost 3 bases, V lost 8 bases, and 5 bases had no gene match. Germline V gives CDR1 SNHLY, CDR2 FYNNEI. This CDR3 reads CASGGTGIYEQYF. The CDR3 DNA reads as TGTGCCAGCGGGGGGACAGGGATCTACGAGCAGTACTTC.

In the case of this clone: The sample carries other DNA sequences with the same CDR3. The chain has TRBV18 and TRBJ1-1; no clear D gene. Germline CDR1 KGHSH, CDR2 LQKENI. V dropped 5 bases and J dropped 1 base, with 8 bases sitting between them. The CDR3 is made up of 13 amino acids. CDR3 DNA: TGTGCCAGCTCATCCGACAAGAACACTGAAGCTTTCTTT. Residues: CASSSDKNTEAFF.

The gene calls are TRBV4-1 and TRBJ2-7; 10 bases fit TRBD1. The V segment lost 4 bases and the J segment 0 bases; nucleotides outside the gene matches: 12. The germline V gene encodes CDR1 MGHRA and CDR2 YSYEKL. The CDR3 spans 18 residues. The CDR3 here is CASSPRGQGIRVSYEQYF. The CDR3 DNA follows: TGCGCCAGCAGCCCCCGGGGACAGGGGATCCGAGTCTCCTACGAGCAGTACTTC.